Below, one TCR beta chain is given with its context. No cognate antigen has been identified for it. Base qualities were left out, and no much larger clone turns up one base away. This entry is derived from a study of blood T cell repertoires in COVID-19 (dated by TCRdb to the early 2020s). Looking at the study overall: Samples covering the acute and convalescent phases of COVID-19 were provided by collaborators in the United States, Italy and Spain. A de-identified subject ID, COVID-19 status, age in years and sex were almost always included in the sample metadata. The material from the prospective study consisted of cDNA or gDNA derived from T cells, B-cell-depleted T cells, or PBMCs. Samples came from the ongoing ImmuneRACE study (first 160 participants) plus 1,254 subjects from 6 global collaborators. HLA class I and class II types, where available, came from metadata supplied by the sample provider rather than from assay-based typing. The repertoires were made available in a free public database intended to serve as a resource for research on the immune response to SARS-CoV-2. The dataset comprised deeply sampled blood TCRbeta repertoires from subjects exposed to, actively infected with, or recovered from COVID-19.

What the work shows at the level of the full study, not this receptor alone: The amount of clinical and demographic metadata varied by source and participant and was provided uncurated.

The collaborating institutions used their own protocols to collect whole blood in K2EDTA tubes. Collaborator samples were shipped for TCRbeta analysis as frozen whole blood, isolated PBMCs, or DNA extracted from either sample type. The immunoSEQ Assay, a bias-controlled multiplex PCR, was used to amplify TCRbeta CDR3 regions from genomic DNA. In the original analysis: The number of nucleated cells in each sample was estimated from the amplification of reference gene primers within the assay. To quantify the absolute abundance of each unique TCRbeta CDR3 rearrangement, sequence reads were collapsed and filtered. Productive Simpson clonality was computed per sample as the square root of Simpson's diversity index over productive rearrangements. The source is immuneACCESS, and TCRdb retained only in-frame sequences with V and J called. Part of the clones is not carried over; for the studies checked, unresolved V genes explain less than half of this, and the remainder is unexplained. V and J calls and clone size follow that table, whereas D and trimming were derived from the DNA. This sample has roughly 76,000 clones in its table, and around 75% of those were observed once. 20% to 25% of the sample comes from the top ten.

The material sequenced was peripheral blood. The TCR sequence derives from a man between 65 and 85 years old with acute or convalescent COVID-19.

Read as DNA, the sequence is TGTGCCAGCAGTTTAGGACAGGGGGCCCAGCCCCAGCATTTT. It is translated as CASSLGQGAQPQHF. This receptor chain uses TRBV28 and TRBJ1-5, with 11 central nucleotides matching TRBD1. The germline V gene provides CDR1 MDHEN and CDR2 SYDVKM. Here V drops 2 bases and J drops 7 bases, and the junction holds 1 base not matched to any gene. The CDR3 goes from the cysteine to the phenylalanine over 14 residues. Only the CDR3 DNA is retained, 42 bases long and in frame from the first base. The CDR3 plus the reference TRBV28 and TRBJ1-5 genes for the other parts give the full variable domain: DVKVTQSSRYLVKRTGEKVFLECVQDMDHENMFWYRQDPGLGLRLIYFSYDVKMKEKGDIPEGYSVSREKKERFSLILESASTNQTSMYLCASSLGQGAQPQHFGDGTRLSIL.